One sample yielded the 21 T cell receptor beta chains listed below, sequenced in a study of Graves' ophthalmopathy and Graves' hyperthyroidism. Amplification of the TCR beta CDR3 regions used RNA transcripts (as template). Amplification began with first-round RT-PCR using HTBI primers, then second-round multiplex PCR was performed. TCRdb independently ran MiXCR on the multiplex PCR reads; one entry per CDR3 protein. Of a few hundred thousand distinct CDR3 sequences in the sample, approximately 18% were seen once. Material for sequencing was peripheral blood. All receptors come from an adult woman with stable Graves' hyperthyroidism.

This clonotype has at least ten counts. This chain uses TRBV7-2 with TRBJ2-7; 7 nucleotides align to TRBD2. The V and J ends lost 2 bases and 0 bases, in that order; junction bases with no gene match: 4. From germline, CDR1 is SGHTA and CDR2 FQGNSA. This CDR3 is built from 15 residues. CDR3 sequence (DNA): TGTGCCAGCAGCTTATCAGCGGGGACCTCCTACGAGCAGTACTTC. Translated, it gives CASSLSAGTSYEQYF.

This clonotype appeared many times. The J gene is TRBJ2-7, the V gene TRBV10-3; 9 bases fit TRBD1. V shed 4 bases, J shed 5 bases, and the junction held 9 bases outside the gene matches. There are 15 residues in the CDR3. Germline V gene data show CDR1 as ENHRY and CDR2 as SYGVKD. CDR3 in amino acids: CAISAGTGTRNEQYF. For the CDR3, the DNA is TGTGCCATCAGTGCCGGGACAGGGACTCGGAACGAGCAGTACTTC.

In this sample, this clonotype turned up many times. The CDR3 is CASSQDRGSGYEQYF. The CDR3 DNA sequence: TGCGCCAGCAGCCAAGACCGCGGGAGCGGTTACGAGCAGTACTTC. This chain joins TRBV4-3 and TRBJ2-7; TRBD2 matches at 7 bases. The CDR3 spans 15 residues. V shed 0 bases, J shed 4 bases, and the junction held 6 bases outside the gene matches. CDR1 LGHNA and CDR2 YSLEER come from the germline V gene.

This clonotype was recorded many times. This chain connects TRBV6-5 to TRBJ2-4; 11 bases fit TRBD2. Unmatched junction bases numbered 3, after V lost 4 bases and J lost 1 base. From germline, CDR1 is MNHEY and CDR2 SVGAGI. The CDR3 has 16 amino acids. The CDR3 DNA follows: TGTGCCAGCAGTTCCCTAGCGGGAGGTGCCAAAAACATTCAGTACTTC. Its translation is CASSSLAGGAKNIQYF.

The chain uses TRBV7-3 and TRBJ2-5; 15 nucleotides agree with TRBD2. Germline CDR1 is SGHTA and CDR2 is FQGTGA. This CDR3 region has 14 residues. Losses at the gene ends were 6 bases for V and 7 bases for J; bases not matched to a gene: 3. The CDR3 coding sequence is TGTGCCAGCAGTCAGGGACTAGCGGGAGGGACCCAGTACTTC. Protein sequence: CASSQGLAGGTQYF. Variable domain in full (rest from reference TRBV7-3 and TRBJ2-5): GAGVSQTPSNKVTEKGKYVELRCDPISGHTALYWYRQSLGQGPEFLIYFQGTGAADDSGLPNDRFFAVRPEGSVSTLKIQRTERGDSAVYLCASSQGLAGGTQYFGPGTRLLVL.

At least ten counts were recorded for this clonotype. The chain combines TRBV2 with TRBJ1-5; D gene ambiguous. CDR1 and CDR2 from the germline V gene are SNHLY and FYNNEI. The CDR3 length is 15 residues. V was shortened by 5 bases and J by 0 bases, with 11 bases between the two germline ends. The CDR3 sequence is CASSRGIYSNQPQHF. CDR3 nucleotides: TGTGCCAGCAGTCGAGGGATTTATAGCAATCAGCCCCAGCATTTT.

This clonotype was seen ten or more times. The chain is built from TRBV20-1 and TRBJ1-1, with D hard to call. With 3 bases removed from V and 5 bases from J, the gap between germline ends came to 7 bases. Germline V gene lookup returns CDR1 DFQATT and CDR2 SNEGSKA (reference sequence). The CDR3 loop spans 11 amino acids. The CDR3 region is CSARRETEAFF. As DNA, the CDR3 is TGCAGTGCTAGGCGGGAAACTGAAGCTTTCTTT.

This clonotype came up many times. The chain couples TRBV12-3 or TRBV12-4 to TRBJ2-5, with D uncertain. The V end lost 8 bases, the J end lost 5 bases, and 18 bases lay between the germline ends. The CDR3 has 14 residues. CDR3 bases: TGTGCCAGCCACTCCGGACGGCCTAGGGAGACCCAGTACTTC. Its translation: CASHSGRPRETQYF.

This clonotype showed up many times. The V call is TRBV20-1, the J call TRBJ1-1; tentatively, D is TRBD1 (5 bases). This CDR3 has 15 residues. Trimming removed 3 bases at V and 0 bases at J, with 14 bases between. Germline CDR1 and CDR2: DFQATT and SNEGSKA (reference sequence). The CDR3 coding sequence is TGCAGTGCTAGCGGGGCAGATACCTTGAACACTGAAGCTTTCTTT. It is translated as CSASGADTLNTEAFF.

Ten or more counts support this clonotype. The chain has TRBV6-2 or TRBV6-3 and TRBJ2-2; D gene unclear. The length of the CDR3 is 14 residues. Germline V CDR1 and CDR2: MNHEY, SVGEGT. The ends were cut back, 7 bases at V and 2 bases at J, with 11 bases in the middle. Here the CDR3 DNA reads TGTGCCAGCAACCCGGGCGGAAACACCGGGGAGCTGTTTTTT. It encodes CASNPGGNTGELFF.

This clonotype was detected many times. This CDR3 reads CSARDLEREVYEQYF. CDR3 coding DNA: TGCAGTGCTAGAGATCTGGAGCGGGAGGTCTACGAGCAGTACTTC. The chain recombines TRBV20-1 with TRBJ2-7, with 9 positions matching TRBD2. The CDR3 consists of 15 residues. After removal of 0 bases from V and 3 bases from J, the junction contained 6 bases not matched to a gene. Germline CDR1 reads DFQATT; CDR2 reads SNEGSKA (reference sequence).

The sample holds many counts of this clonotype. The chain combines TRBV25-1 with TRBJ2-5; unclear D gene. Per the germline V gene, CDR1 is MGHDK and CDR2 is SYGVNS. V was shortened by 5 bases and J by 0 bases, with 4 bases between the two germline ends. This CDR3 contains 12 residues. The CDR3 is CASSLHQETQYF. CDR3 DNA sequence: TGTGCCAGCAGTCTGCACCAAGAGACCCAGTACTTC.

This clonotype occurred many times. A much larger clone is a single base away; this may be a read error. DNA for the CDR3: TGTGCCAGCACCTACGGACGTAGGAGGATAGCCAAAAACATTCAGTACTTC. This encodes CASTYGRRRIAKNIQYF. The gene calls are TRBV12-3 or TRBV12-4 and TRBJ2-4, with a possible D match to TRBD2 (5 bases). Trimming removed 7 bases at V and 0 bases at J, with 19 bases between. The CDR3 is 17 amino acids.

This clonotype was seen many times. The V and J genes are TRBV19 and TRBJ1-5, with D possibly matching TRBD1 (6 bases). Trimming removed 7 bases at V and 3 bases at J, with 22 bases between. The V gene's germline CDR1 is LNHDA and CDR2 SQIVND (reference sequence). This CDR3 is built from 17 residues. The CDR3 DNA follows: TGTGCCAGTAACGGACCAAGGGAAGGGGGGCCCAATCAGCCCCAGCATTTT. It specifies CASNGPREGGPNQPQHF.

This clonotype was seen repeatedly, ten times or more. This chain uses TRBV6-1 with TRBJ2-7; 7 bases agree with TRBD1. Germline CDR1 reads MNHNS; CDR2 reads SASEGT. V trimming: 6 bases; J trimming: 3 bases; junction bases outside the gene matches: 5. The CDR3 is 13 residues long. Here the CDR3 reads CASSLTGIYEQYF. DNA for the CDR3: TGTGCCAGCAGCTTGACAGGGATCTACGAGCAGTACTTC.

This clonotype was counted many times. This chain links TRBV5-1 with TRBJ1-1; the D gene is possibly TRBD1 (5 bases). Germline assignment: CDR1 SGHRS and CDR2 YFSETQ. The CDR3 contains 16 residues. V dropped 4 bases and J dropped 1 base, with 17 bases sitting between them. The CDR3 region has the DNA TGCGCCAGCAGCCCCACCGCGGGGGACGAGAACACTGAAGCTTTCTTT. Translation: CASSPTAGDENTEAFF. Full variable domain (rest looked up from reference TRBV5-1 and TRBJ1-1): KAGVTQTPRYLIKTRGQQVTLSCSPISGHRSVSWYQQTPGQGLQFLFEYFSETQRNKGNFPGRFSGRQFSNSRSEMNVSTLELGDSALYLCASSPTAGDENTEAFFGQGTRLTVV.

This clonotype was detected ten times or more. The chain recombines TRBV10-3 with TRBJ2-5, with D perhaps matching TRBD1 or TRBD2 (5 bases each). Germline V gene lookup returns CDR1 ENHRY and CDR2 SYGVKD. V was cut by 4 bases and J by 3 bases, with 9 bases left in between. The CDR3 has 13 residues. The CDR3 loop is CAISGRDEETQYF. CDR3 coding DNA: TGTGCCATCAGTGGTCGGGACGAAGAGACCCAGTACTTC.

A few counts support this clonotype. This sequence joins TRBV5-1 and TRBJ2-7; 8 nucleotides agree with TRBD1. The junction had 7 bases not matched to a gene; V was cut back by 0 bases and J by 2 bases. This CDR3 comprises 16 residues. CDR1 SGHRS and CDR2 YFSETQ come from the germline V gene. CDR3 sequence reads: CASSLASGGETYEQYF. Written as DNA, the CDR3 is TGCGCCAGCAGCTTGGCCTCAGGGGGCGAGACCTACGAGCAGTACTTC.

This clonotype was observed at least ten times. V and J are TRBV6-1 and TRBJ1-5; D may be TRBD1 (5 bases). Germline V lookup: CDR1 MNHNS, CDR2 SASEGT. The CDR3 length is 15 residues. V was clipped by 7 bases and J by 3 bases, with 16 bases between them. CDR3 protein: CASISTGNSNQPQHF. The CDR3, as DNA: TGTGCCAGCATCTCTACAGGTAACTCCAATCAGCCCCAGCATTTT.

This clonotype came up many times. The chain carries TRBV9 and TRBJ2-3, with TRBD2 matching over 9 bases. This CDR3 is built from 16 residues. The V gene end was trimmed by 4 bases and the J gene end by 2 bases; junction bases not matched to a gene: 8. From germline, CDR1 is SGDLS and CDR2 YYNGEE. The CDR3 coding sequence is TGTGCCAGCAGCTCCGACAGCGGGGGGAACACAGATACGCAGTATTTT. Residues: CASSSDSGGNTDTQYF.

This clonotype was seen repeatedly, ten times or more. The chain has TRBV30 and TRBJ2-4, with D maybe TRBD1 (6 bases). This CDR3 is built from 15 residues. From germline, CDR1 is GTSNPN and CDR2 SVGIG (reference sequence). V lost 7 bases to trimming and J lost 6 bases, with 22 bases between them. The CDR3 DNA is TGTGCCTACACTCCTCCTCAAATGGACAGAAACATTCAGTACTTC. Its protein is CAYTPPQMDRNIQYF.